This T cell receptor beta chain was recorded in a study of vaccination effects on CD4 cells after COVID-19. Only in-frame clones appear in the TCRdb table, and some are missing; sequencing was by immunoSEQ multiplex PCR. This sample has roughly 30,000 clones, with around 75% found just once. Sequencing in the ViraFEST assay came after antigen-specific CD4+ T cells had been expanded with viral peptide pools, which were used to stimulate PBMC. Investigators separated out CD4+ T cells once 10 days of culture had passed. Nucleocapsid antibodies stayed negative before and after vaccination, showing no earlier SARS-CoV-2 infection. Concerning this clone itself: Its antigen is still unknown.

The source was CD4+ T cells from PBMCs cultured with SARS-CoV-2 spike peptides, collected before COVID-19 vaccination. The sequence was obtained from a human donor who received a COVID-19 vaccine.

The chain's CDR3 is CAWFRGGGANVLTF. In DNA, the CDR3 is TGTGCCTGGTTCAGGGGAGGTGGGGCCAACGTCCTGACTTTC. The genes are TRBV30 and TRBJ2-6; the D gene could be TRBD1 or TRBD2 (6 bases each). V gave up 5 bases and J gave up 3 bases, with 11 bases separating them. Germline V gene lookup returns CDR1 GTSNPN and CDR2 SVGIG (reference sequence). The CDR3 runs 14 residues.